These T cell receptor beta chains were read from a single sample in a study of cytomegalovirus exposure and HLA in healthy donors. Generated by immunoSEQ multiplex PCR, the TCRdb table keeps only in-frame clones and is missing some. The table has approximately 270,000 clones, about 90% seen once. Input material: PBMCs. The receptors here all came from a man younger than 30 in good health and CMV-seropositive. The conserved cysteine and the conserved F or W are not part of the CDR3 here.

V: TRBV29-1
CDR3: SAGLAGGEQY

V: TRBV2
CDR3: ASRTYLDGYT

V: TRBV5-4
CDR3: ASRGGDSSYEQY

V: TRBV6-1
CDR3: ATTVRRGYEQY

V: TRBV5-4
CDR3: ASSLGPGGSTYEQY

V: TRBV30
CDR3: AWAGQMNTEAF

V: TRBV30
CDR3: AWSKSDRGRLNQPQH

V: TRBV5-1
CDR3: ASSSGLTGDGRETQY

V: TRBV7-9
CDR3: ASSPGVGRRETQY

V: TRBV4-2
CDR3: ASSQGGRGRAEAF

V: TRBV5-1
CDR3: ASSLVAGEGYGYT

V: TRBV28
CDR3: ASSLRGGNEQF

V: TRBV30
CDR3: AWSSKRSHTDTQY

V: TRBV5-1
CDR3: ASSSEGQFRGETQY

V: TRBV7-2
CDR3: ASSLGRATSYEQY

V: TRBV2
CDR3: ASSEIGGGQPQH

V: TRBV5-1
CDR3: ASSLAQRGTEAF

V: TRBV23-1
CDR3: ASSQSMRGSYSYEQY

V: TRBV28
CDR3: ASRPYRANQPQH

V: TRBV6-5
CDR3: ASSYSLRAYGYT

V: TRBV27
CDR3: ASSLSSGRAVDTQY

V: TRBV6-1
CDR3: ASPQRAGDVDTQY

V: TRBV4-1
CDR3: ASSQDGLVYEQY

V: TRBV7-9
CDR3: ASSLGYTGGHGYT

V: TRBV20-1
CDR3: SARGDREQY

V: TRBV5-1
CDR3: ASSLASGSSYEQY

V: TRBV27
CDR3: ASSLTRQSPTGQY

V: TRBV5-1
CDR3: ASHTSGGIYNEQF

V: TRBV28
CDR3: ASSLTGYGYT

V: TRBV7-2
CDR3: ASSLDGGSYEQY

V: TRBV5-1
CDR3: ASSFRDRDVDEQF

V: TRBV2
CDR3: ASIMGRGETQY

V: TRBV4-3
CDR3: ASSQESETQY

V: TRBV7-9
CDR3: ASSFMAWNYGYT

V: TRBV6-1
CDR3: ASILDGNTEAF

V: TRBV29-1
CDR3: SVERSYGYT

V: TRBV7-3
CDR3: ASSLSLLAGASYNEQF

V: TRBV6-1
CDR3: ASSEIGGSGELF

V: TRBV6-5
CDR3: ASSYNWGTLYGYT

V: TRBV7-2
CDR3: ASSRAGGTGNTIY

V: TRBV6-1
CDR3: ASRRDRTTSEQY